One sample yielded the 5 T cell receptor beta chains listed below, sequenced in a study of spatial heterogeneity in lung cancer. TCRdb reprocessed the 5' RACE reads with MiXCR, giving one entry per CDR3 protein. The table includes approximately 43,000 distinct CDR3 sequences, 10% to 13% detected once. Time point described: blood at routine non-recurrence follow-up after resection. Sequenced here: PBMCs, sampled at follow-up. The receptors derive from a female donor with early-stage non-small cell lung cancer.

This clonotype was seen many times. The chain has TRBV3-1 and TRBJ2-3, with D possibly matching TRBD1 (6 bases). In germline, CDR1 is LGHDT, CDR2 YNNKEL (reference sequence). V lost 4 bases and J lost 2, with 16 bases in between. This CDR3 has 16 amino acids. The CDR3 DNA reads as TGTGCCAGCAGCCCTGGAACAGGGCTCCCCACAGATACGCAGTATTTT. It translates to CASSPGTGLPTDTQYF.

The chain joins TRBV20-1 to TRBJ2-7, with no clear D. CDR1 and CDR2 from the germline V gene are DFQATT and SNEGSKA (reference sequence). The CDR3 has 14 residues. With 2 bases removed from V and 0 bases from J, the gap between germline ends came to 11 bases. CDR3 amino acids: CSARPRTSSYEQYF. The DNA for the CDR3 is TGCAGTGCTAGACCTAGGACCTCCTCCTACGAGCAGTACTTC.

Many counts were recorded for this clonotype. The chain is built from TRBV12-3 or TRBV12-4 and TRBJ2-1, with D unclear. The CDR3 has 15 amino acids. V shed 2 bases and J shed 1 base, with 9 bases lying between them. The chain's CDR3 is CASSLYRGSYNEQFF. The CDR3 region has the DNA TGTGCCAGCAGTTTATATCGCGGATCCTACAATGAGCAGTTCTTC.

This clonotype was seen many times. The genes are TRBV27 and TRBJ2-4; 8 bases align to TRBD1. Per the germline V gene, CDR1 is MNHEY and CDR2 is SMNVEV (reference sequence). The CDR3 has 14 amino acids. The trim removed 4 bases at V and 2 bases at J, leaving 1 base unmatched. CDR3: CASSWTGTKNIQYF. Written as DNA, the CDR3 is TGTGCCAGCAGTTGGACAGGGACCAAAAACATTCAGTACTTC.

This chain links TRBV21-1 with TRBJ1-2; the DNA was not compared with TRBD1, the D call given in the table. TRBV21-1 is assigned pseudogene status. The CDR3 spans 16 residues. The CDR3 nucleotides are TGTGCCAGCAGCACAAGGATGGCAGGGTCTAACTATGGCTACACCTTC. Translation: CASSTRMAGSNYGYTF.